The rows below give T cell receptor beta chains drawn from one sample of a study of regulatory T cells in long-lasting Graves disease. MiXCR was run by TCRdb on the multiplex PCR reads, yielding one entry per CDR3 protein. The sample holds approximately 400,000 distinct CDR3 sequences, around 16% seen once. Source: peripheral blood mononuclear cells (PBMCs), taken at new diagnosis, from a patient treated with antithyroid drugs. These receptor sequences come from a female donor with Graves disease. CDR3s include the opening cysteine and the closing phenylalanine or tryptophan. The D gene is left open where the match is weak. Some rows mark clone size as missing; the rest say once, few, many or name a class of expanded clone.

v_call	d_call	clone_size	j_call	cdr3_aa	cdr3_nt
TRBV5-4	NA	NA	TRBJ1-3	CASSHGPSLSGNTIYF	TGTGCCAGCAGTCACGGGCCTTCCCTCTCTGGAAACACCATATATTTT
TRBV28	NA	many	TRBJ2-7	CASSLKLGAYEQYF	TGTGCCAGCAGTTTAAAGTTGGGAGCCTACGAGCAGTACTTC
TRBV7-2	NA	few	TRBJ2-7	CASSFNTYEQYF	TGTGCCAGCAGCTTTAACACCTACGAGCAGTACTTC
TRBV2	NA	many	TRBJ1-5	CASSAAPSNQPQHF	TGTGCCAGCAGTGCGGCCCCTAGCAATCAGCCCCAGCATTTT
TRBV11-2	TRBD1	few	TRBJ1-2	CASSGRDREVSGYTF	TGTGCCAGCAGCGGCCGGGACAGGGAAGTCTCTGGCTACACCTTC
TRBV4-1	NA	many	TRBJ1-5	CASSQTGIYSNQPQHF	TGCGCCAGCAGCCAAACAGGGATCTATAGCAATCAGCCCCAGCATTTT
TRBV19	NA	many	TRBJ1-1	CASIDRQNTEAFF	TGTGCCAGTATCGACAGGCAGAACACTGAAGCTTTCTTT
TRBV27	NA	many	TRBJ1-2	CASSLWAGVTYGYTF	TGTGCCAGCAGTTTATGGGCAGGAGTTACCTATGGCTACACCTTC
TRBV11-3	NA	many	TRBJ2-3	CASSLNAVGDTQYF	TGTGCCAGCAGCTTAAACGCCGTAGGAGATACGCAGTATTTT
TRBV7-8	NA	NA	TRBJ2-7	CASSLDLDNFSYEQYF	TGTGCCAGCAGCTTAGACCTGGACAATTTCTCCTACGAGCAGTACTTC
TRBV27	NA	many	TRBJ2-1	CASSQGLLSNEQFF	TGTGCCAGCAGCCAGGGACTTTTGAGTAATGAGCAGTTCTTC
TRBV12-3/TRBV12-4	NA	NA	TRBJ2-5	CASTQGGGARETQYF	TGTGCCAGCACTCAAGGAGGGGGGGCACGAGAGACCCAGTACTTC
TRBV12-3/TRBV12-4	NA	many	TRBJ1-5	CASSFNSGNQPQHF	TGTGCCAGCAGTTTCAACAGTGGCAATCAGCCCCAGCATTTT
TRBV2	TRBD1	many	TRBJ1-4	CASSETGVFEKLFF	TGTGCCAGCAGCGAAACAGGGGTGTTCGAAAAACTGTTTTTT
TRBV6-5	NA	many	TRBJ2-2	CASSYPRGGTGELFF	TGTGCCAGCAGTTACCCCAGGGGTGGCACCGGGGAGCTGTTTTTT